Listed here is a single T cell receptor (beta chain). The antigen is unknown. Deep level was the assay's run setting. Profiled with immunoSEQ multiplex PCR; TCRdb holds only in-frame clones, not every one. Of millions of clones detected, 85% to 95% appear once; the ten largest clones hold around 0.4%. This specimen belongs to a study of shared clonotypes between healthy human individuals. Points from the study as a whole: Clonotypes shared by all four sorted-subset donors had higher generation probabilities than non-shared clonotypes. Sampling used blood alone; tissue repertoires probably differ.

The sequence was obtained from a man aged 18-30 years in good health. Some clones in this sample may be carry-over from other donors' samples. What was sequenced was naive CD4+ T cells from PBMCs. Subset of the sample: CD45RA+ positively selected.

The CDR3 coding sequence is TGTGCCAGCAGTTGGGCAGGGGATGAAAAACTGTTTTTT. It yields the protein CASSWAGDEKLFF. The V call is TRBV27, the J call TRBJ1-4; tentatively, D is TRBD1 (6 bases). The CDR3 has 13 amino acids. V was shortened by 4 bases and J by 6 bases, with 9 bases between the two germline ends. Germline lookup yields CDR1 MNHEY and CDR2 SMNVEV (reference sequence).